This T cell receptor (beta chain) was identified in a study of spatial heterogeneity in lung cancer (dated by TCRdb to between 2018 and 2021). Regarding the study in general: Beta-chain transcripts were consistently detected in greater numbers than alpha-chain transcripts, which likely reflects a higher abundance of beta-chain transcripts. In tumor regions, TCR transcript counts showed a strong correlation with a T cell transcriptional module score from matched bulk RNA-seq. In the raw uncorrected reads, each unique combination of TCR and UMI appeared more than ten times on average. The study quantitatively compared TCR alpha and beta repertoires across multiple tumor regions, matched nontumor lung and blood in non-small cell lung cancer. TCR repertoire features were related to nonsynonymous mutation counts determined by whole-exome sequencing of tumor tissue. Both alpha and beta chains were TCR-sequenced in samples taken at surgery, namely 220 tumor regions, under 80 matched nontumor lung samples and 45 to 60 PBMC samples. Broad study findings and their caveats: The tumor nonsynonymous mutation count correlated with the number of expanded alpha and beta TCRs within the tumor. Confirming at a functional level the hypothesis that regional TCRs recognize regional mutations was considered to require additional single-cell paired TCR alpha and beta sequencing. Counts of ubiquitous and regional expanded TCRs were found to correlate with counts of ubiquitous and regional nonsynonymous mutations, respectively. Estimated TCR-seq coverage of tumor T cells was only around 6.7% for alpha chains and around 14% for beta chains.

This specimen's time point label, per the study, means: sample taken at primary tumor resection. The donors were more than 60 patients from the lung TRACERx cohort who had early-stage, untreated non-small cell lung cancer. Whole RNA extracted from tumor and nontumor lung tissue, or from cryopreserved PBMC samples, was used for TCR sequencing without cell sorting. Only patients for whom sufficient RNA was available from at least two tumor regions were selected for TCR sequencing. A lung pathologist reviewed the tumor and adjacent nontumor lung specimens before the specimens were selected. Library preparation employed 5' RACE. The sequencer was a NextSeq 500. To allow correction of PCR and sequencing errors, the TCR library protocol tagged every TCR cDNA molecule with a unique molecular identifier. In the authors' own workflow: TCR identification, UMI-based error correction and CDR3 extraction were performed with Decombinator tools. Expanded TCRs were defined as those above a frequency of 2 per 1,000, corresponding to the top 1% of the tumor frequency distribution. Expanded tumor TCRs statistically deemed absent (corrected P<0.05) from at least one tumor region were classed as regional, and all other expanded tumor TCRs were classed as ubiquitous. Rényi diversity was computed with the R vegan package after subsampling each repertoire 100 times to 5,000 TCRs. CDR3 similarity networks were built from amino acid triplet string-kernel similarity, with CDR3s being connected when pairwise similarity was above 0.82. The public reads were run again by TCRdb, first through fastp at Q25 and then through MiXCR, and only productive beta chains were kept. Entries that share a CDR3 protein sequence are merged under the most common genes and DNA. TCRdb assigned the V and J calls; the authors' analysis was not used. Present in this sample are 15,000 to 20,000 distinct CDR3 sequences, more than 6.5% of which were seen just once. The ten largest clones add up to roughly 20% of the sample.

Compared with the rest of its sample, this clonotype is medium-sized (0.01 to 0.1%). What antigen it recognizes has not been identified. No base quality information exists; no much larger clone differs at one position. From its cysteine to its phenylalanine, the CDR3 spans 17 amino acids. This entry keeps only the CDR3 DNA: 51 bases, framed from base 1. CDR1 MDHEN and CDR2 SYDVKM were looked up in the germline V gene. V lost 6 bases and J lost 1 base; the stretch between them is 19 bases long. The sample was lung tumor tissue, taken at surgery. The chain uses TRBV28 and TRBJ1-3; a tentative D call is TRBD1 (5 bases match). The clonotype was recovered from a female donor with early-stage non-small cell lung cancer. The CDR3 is CASRTLTRGVSGNTIYF. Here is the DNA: TGTGCCAGCAGGACCTTGACAAGGGGAGTTTCTGGAAACACCATATATTTT.